Listed below are T cell receptor beta chains from one sample, sequenced in a study of blood T cell repertoires in COVID-19. Here immunoSEQ multiplex PCR was the method, and the copy in TCRdb shows in-frame clones only, minus some. This sample has tens of thousands of clones, with about three quarters found just once. Sample: peripheral blood. Receptors originate from a man aged 30 to 45 with COVID-19, enrolled during active disease. The CDR3 runs from the conserved cysteine through the conserved F or W. D genes are given only for firm matches. Rows give clone size only sometimes, using once, few, many, or a class for an expanded clone.

D gene	V gene	J gene	clone size	CDR3 protein	CDR3 DNA
.	TRBV2	TRBJ2-6	.	CASVMTGFGANVLTF	TGTGCCAGCGTAATGACAGGTTTTGGGGCCAACGTCCTGACTTTC
.	TRBV27	TRBJ2-7	once	CASSLNRASYEQYF	TGTGCCAGCAGTTTGAACAGAGCATCCTACGAGCAGTACTTC
.	TRBV7-2	TRBJ2-5	.	CASSTPTEPETQYF	TGTGCCAGCAGCACGCCGACGGAGCCAGAGACCCAGTACTTC
TRBD1	TRBV6-2/TRBV6-3	TRBJ1-2	.	CASSYPTGDGYTF	TGTGCCAGCAGTTACCCGACAGGGGATGGCTACACCTTC
TRBD1	TRBV11-2	TRBJ2-7	.	CASSATGNKYEQYF	TGTGCCAGCAGCGCGACAGGGAATAAATACGAGCAGTACTTC
TRBD1	TRBV5-6	TRBJ2-7	.	CASSLLGQGAYEQYF	TGTGCCAGCAGCTTGTTAGGGCAGGGGGCATACGAGCAGTACTTC
.	TRBV6-1	TRBJ2-5	.	CASSEFGPRGETQYF	TGTGCCAGCAGTGAATTCGGCCCCCGGGGGGAGACCCAGTACTTC
.	TRBV4-2	TRBJ1-4	.	CASSQVTTALNEKLFF	TGTGCCAGCAGCCAAGTAACGACAGCCCTGAATGAAAAACTGTTTTTT
TRBD1	TRBV28	TRBJ1-4	.	CASSPQGYNEKLFF	TGTGCCAGCAGTCCACAGGGGTATAATGAAAAACTGTTTTTT
.	TRBV2	TRBJ1-3	once	CASRAPGAGNTIYF	TGTGCCAGCAGGGCCCCAGGCGCAGGAAACACCATATATTTT
TRBD1	TRBV9	TRBJ1-4	.	CASSVEDRGEKLFF	TGTGCCAGCAGCGTAGAGGACAGGGGTGAAAAACTGTTTTTT
TRBD1	TRBV10-1	TRBJ2-5	.	CAISDRGQWETQYF	TGCGCCATATCAGACAGGGGGCAATGGGAGACCCAGTACTTC
TRBD2	TRBV19	TRBJ2-3	.	CASSGSGASTDTQYF	TGTGCCAGTAGTGGAAGCGGGGCTAGCACAGATACGCAGTATTTT
.	TRBV6-6	TRBJ1-5	.	CASTRYSNQPQHF	TGTGCCAGCACTCGGTATAGCAATCAGCCCCAGCATTTT
TRBD2	TRBV9	TRBJ2-3	.	CASSPKASGGLSTDTQYF	TGTGCCAGCAGCCCTAAGGCTAGCGGGGGGCTTTCCACAGATACGCAGTATTTT
.	TRBV7-8	TRBJ2-7	.	CASSLALRTEEYF	TGTGCCAGCAGCTTAGCGCTAAGGACAGAGGAGTACTTC
.	TRBV9	TRBJ1-2	.	CASSVDSDYGYTF	TGTGCCAGCAGCGTAGACAGTGACTATGGCTACACCTTC
TRBD2	TRBV28	TRBJ2-7	.	CASSFSPSGKADEQYF	TGTGCCAGCAGTTTTAGCCCTAGCGGGAAGGCCGACGAGCAGTACTTC
.	TRBV5-4	TRBJ1-3	few	CASSSQGSGNTIYF	TGTGCCAGCAGCTCTCAGGGCTCTGGAAACACCATATATTTT
TRBD2	TRBV19	TRBJ2-5	.	CASSKFSGVGETQYF	TGTGCCAGTAGTAAATTTAGCGGGGTCGGGGAGACCCAGTACTTC
.	TRBV6-5	TRBJ2-7	.	CASTAAYEQYF	TGTGCCAGCACCGCGGCCTACGAGCAGTACTTC
.	TRBV19	TRBJ1-2	.	CASRRGYHGYTF	TGTGCCAGTAGGCGGGGGTACCATGGCTACACCTTC
.	TRBV7-8	TRBJ2-3	.	CASSSLTQTDTQYF	TGTGCCAGCAGCTCCCTGACTCAGACAGATACGCAGTATTTT
TRBD1	TRBV10-3	TRBJ1-2	.	CAIRPGQGDYGYTF	TGTGCCATCAGACCGGGACAGGGGGACTATGGCTACACCTTC
.	TRBV24-1	TRBJ2-2	many	CATSDPSVSGELFF	TGTGCCACCAGTGATCCCTCGGTCTCCGGGGAGCTGTTTTTT
TRBD2	TRBV29-1	TRBJ2-1	.	CSVEDSSGGRYNEQFF	TGCAGCGTTGAAGATAGCTCGGGGGGTAGATACAATGAGCAGTTCTTC
.	TRBV7-9	TRBJ1-1	few	CASTPRGGEQNTEAFF	TGTGCCAGCACTCCCCGGGGGGGGGAACAGAACACTGAAGCTTTCTTT
.	TRBV18	TRBJ2-7	.	CASSPQGHYEQYF	TGTGCCAGCTCACCACAGGGACACTACGAGCAGTACTTC
.	TRBV18	TRBJ2-7	.	CASSPARVHEQYF	TGTGCCAGCTCACCAGCCAGGGTACACGAGCAGTACTTC
.	TRBV4-2	TRBJ2-1	.	CASSQDGEGGRVNEQFF	TGTGCCAGCAGCCAAGATGGGGAAGGGGGAAGGGTCAATGAGCAGTTCTTC
TRBD1	TRBV6-5	TRBJ1-2	.	CASRTGGGRYLTF	TGTGCCAGCAGGACAGGGGGGGGTCGTTACCTTACCTTC
.	TRBV29-1	TRBJ2-7	few	CSVEGTPFSYEQYF	TGCAGCGTTGAAGGGACACCTTTCTCCTACGAGCAGTACTTC
.	TRBV5-4	TRBJ2-7	few	CASSRGGGDAYEQYF	TGTGCCAGCAGCCGTGGAGGGGGCGACGCCTACGAGCAGTACTTC
.	TRBV4-3	TRBJ2-7	few	CASSQEIGVTYEQYF	TGCGCCAGCAGCCAAGAGATAGGGGTCACCTACGAGCAGTACTTC
TRBD1	TRBV9	TRBJ2-7	.	CASSVGGTGGSYEQYF	TGTGCCAGCAGCGTAGGAGGGACAGGGGGTTCCTACGAGCAGTACTTC
.	TRBV6-6	TRBJ1-1	.	CATQGHLNTEAFF	TGTGCCACCCAGGGACACCTGAACACTGAAGCTTTCTTT
TRBD1	TRBV9	TRBJ1-6	.	CASSARQGAILHF	TGTGCCAGCAGCGCACGACAGGGGGCTATCCTCCACTTT
TRBD1	TRBV24-1	TRBJ2-3	few	CATSAASGTGGGDTQYF	TGTGCCACCAGTGCCGCCTCCGGGACAGGGGGCGGAGATACGCAGTATTTT
.	TRBV4-1	TRBJ1-2	.	CASSQDWAGNNYGYTF	TGCGCCAGCAGCCAAGATTGGGCAGGGAATAACTATGGCTACACCTTC
TRBD2	TRBV24-1	TRBJ2-1	few	CATSRTSGTSYNEQFF	TGTGCCACCAGTCGGACTAGCGGCACCTCCTACAATGAGCAGTTCTTC
.	TRBV4-1	TRBJ1-2	.	CASSLAGGYTF	TGCGCCAGCAGCCTTGCAGGGGGCTACACCTTC
.	TRBV5-6	TRBJ2-6	.	CASSLQGTGANVLTF	TGTGCCAGCAGCTTGCAGGGAACTGGGGCCAACGTCCTGACTTTC
.	TRBV28	TRBJ2-1	.	CASKPYDYYNEQFF	TGTGCCAGCAAACCTTATGACTACTACAATGAGCAGTTCTTC
TRBD2	TRBV6-4	TRBJ2-3	.	CASSAGTSGTDTQYF	TGTGCCAGCAGTGCGGGGACTAGCGGCACAGATACGCAGTATTTT
TRBD1	TRBV7-6	TRBJ1-6	.	CASSLVGDRESPLHF	TGTGCCAGCAGCTTAGTCGGCGACAGGGAATCACCCCTCCACTTT
TRBD2	TRBV15	TRBJ2-3	.	CATSRLSSGSSTDTQYF	TGTGCCACCAGCAGGCTTTCCAGCGGGAGTAGCACAGATACGCAGTATTTT